This is a list of T cell receptor beta chains from one sample in a study of CD8+CD57+ T cells in acquired aplastic anemia. TCRdb ran MiXCR on the reads and lists one entry per CDR3 protein. Of 250,000 to 350,000 distinct CDR3 sequences listed, 55% to 65% are singletons. The source material was sorted CD4+, CD8+, or CD8+CD57+ T cells (not recorded which) from PBMCs. The origin of the receptors is a human donor with severe aplastic anemia or a healthy control (not recorded which). The CDR3 runs from the conserved cysteine through the conserved F or W. Fields, in order: V gene, J gene, clone size, D gene, CDR3 DNA, CDR3 protein. D genes are given only for firm matches. The size entry is marked missing in some rows and otherwise reads once, few, many or a size class.

>TRBV9|TRBJ2-1|NA|NA
TGTGCCAGCAGCGTAGGCAGGGCCGACAGCAATGAGCAGTTCTTC
CASSVGRADSNEQFF
>TRBV6-6|TRBJ1-5|many|NA
TGTGCCAGCAGTTACTTGTTCAGGGATCAGCCCCAGCATTTT
CASSYLFRDQPQHF
>TRBV12-3/TRBV12-4|TRBJ1-6|NA|NA
TGTGCCAGCAGTTTACAGGGGTTCGTCTCACCCCTCCACTTT
CASSLQGFVSPLHF
>TRBV6-5|TRBJ1-4|many|NA
TGTGCCAGCAGGACCCGAACTAATGAAAAACTGTTTTTT
CASRTRTNEKLFF
>TRBV18|TRBJ1-5|NA|NA
TGTGCCAGCTCACCAATGACAGAACCCCTAGGCAATCAGCCCCAGCATTTT
CASSPMTEPLGNQPQHF
>TRBV25-1|TRBJ2-3|NA|NA
TGTGCCAGCAGTGAATCGGGCAGGGGAACAGATACGCAGTATTTT
CASSESGRGTDTQYF
>TRBV5-1|TRBJ2-7|NA|TRBD1
TGCGCCAGCAGCCCCAGCCCGGGACAGGTATGGTCCGGGAGATATGTCGAGCAGTACTTC
CASSPSPGQVWSGRYVEQYF
>TRBV7-2|TRBJ1-2|NA|TRBD1
TGTGCCAGCTCCAACAGGGGCGGCTACACCTTC
CASSNRGGYTF
>TRBV20-1|TRBJ1-1|many|NA
TGCAGTGCTGTCGGGCACGGGGGGATAAGAGCTTTCTTT
CSAVGHGGIRAFF
>TRBV6-5|TRBJ1-5|NA|NA
TGTGCCAGCAGTTATTGGGGGGGCCCCAATCAGCCCCAGCATTTT
CASSYWGGPNQPQHF
>TRBV20-1|TRBJ1-2|NA|TRBD1
TGCAGTGCTAAAAGACAGGGTGCTAACTATGGCTACACCTTC
CSAKRQGANYGYTF
>TRBV19|TRBJ1-6|NA|TRBD1
TGTGCCACTAAATCACAGGGGCGGAATTCACCCCTCCACTTT
CATKSQGRNSPLHF
>TRBV29-1|TRBJ2-5|NA|NA
TGCAGCGTTGAGAAAACCCAGCTGGGCCAGTACTTC
CSVEKTQLGQYF
>TRBV5-1|TRBJ2-7|NA|TRBD2
TGCGCCAGCAGGGATACTAGCGGGGAAACCTACGAGCAGTACTTC
CASRDTSGETYEQYF
>TRBV27|TRBJ1-5|NA|NA
TGTGCCAGCAGTTTAATCGATCAGGGGCCCCAGCATTTT
CASSLIDQGPQHF
>TRBV2|TRBJ1-1|once|NA
TGTGCCAGCTTCTACATTGAAGCTTTCTTT
CASFYIEAFF
>TRBV19|TRBJ1-5|NA|NA
TGTGCCAGTAGTATAAATAGGGGCAATCAGCCCCAGCATTTT
CASSINRGNQPQHF
>TRBV6-6|TRBJ2-4|NA|NA
TGTGCCAGCAGTTACACGGGACTAGCCAAAAACATTCAGTACTTC
CASSYTGLAKNIQYF
>TRBV25-1|TRBJ1-6|NA|NA
TGTGCCAGCAGCGAAACGGGGGGCAGTTCACCCCTCCACTTT
CASSETGGSSPLHF
>TRBV2|TRBJ1-2|many|NA
TGTGCCAGCAAGGGTAGCCCTGGAAACTATGGCTACACCTTC
CASKGSPGNYGYTF
>TRBV5-4|TRBJ1-1|few|NA
TGTGCCAGCAGCTTGGAGGGAACGGCTTTCTTT
CASSLEGTAFF
>TRBV7-2|TRBJ2-5|once|NA
TGTGCCAGCAGCTCCCGGGTAGCACAAGAGACCCAGTACTTC
CASSSRVAQETQYF
>TRBV5-1|TRBJ2-7|few|NA
TGCGCCAGCAGCTTGGATCCGGGCCGGGACTACGAGCAGTACTTC
CASSLDPGRDYEQYF
>TRBV5-1|TRBJ2-5|NA|TRBD1
TGCGCCAGCAGCTTGGGACAGGGCCAGCAAGAGACCCAGTACTTC
CASSLGQGQQETQYF
>TRBV20-1|TRBJ2-7|NA|TRBD2
TGCAGTGCTAGTCGTCTAGCGGGGGGCGGAGAGTACTTC
CSASRLAGGGEYF
>TRBV3-1|TRBJ1-3|NA|NA
TGTGCCAGCAGCCAAGATTTAGGGTTGAGGGGAAACACCATATATTTT
CASSQDLGLRGNTIYF
>TRBV11-3|TRBJ2-7|NA|NA
TGTGCCAGCAGCTTACGACAGAGCTACGAGCAGTACTTC
CASSLRQSYEQYF
>TRBV18|TRBJ2-6|few|NA
TGTGCCAGCTCACCTAGCAGAACCTACAACTCTGGGGCCAACGTCCTGACTTTC
CASSPSRTYNSGANVLTF
>TRBV2|TRBJ1-1|NA|NA
TGTGCCAGCAGTCAGGCGCCCGGAATAACGGACACTGAAGCTTTCTTT
CASSQAPGITDTEAFF
>TRBV7-9|TRBJ2-2|NA|NA
TGTGCCAGCAGCCCTCCCCGGGGGCCTTTT
CASSPPRGPF
>TRBV5-4|TRBJ2-5|NA|NA
TGTGCCAGCAGCTCGGAGGGGGGGCCAGAGACCCAGTACTTC
CASSSEGGPETQYF
>TRBV6-2/TRBV6-3|TRBJ2-7|NA|NA
TGTGCCACCTCGAACAGGGAATACGAGCAGTACTTC
CATSNREYEQYF
>TRBV5-6|TRBJ1-4|NA|NA
TGTACCAGCAGCTTAAGGCGGGGGCGATCGGAGGTTTCTACGAGCAATGAAAAACTGTTTTTT
CTSSLRRGRSEVSTSNEKLFF